The source of this T cell receptor (beta chain) is a study of T cells expressing NK-cell markers. Germline V gene data show CDR1 as MNHNS and CDR2 as SASEGT. This CDR3 has 19 amino acids. TCRdb processed the 5' RACE reads again and assigns one entry to each CDR3 protein, with no DNA. This repertoire comprises some 280,000 distinct CDR3 sequences; its ten largest clones make up 0.3% to 0.45%. This TCR was recovered from a young man in good health. The sample taken for sequencing was blood T cells: a sorted CD56 or NKG2C T cell subset, CD4+ or CD8+ T cells, or bulk PBMC T cells (not recorded which). The V gene is TRBV6-1, the J gene TRBJ2-6; TCRdb outputs TRBD1, but without DNA this stays unchecked. The CDR3 is CASSPIPSGAGSGANVLTF.